Listed here is a single T cell receptor (beta chain). Its antigen is not identified. These data are taken from a study of cytomegalovirus exposure and HLA in healthy donors. Researchers ran the PCR with 60 Vbeta and 13 Jbeta primers. The assay was immunoSEQ multiplex PCR, and TCRdb's table has in-frame clones only and misses some. The profile covers more than 100,000 clones, with 75% to 80% appearing a single time and less than 1.1% taken by the ten largest. Findings and caveats of the study: The investigators catalogued 164 TCR beta chains as cytomegalovirus-associated.

CDR3 length: 11 amino acids. V lost 3 bases to trimming and J lost 5 bases, with 7 bases between them. Germline V lookup: CDR1 DFQATT, CDR2 SNEGSKA (reference sequence). Sequencing input: PBMCs. The gene calls are TRBV20-1 and TRBJ2-5; no definite D call. The clonotype originates from a male donor in good health and CMV-seronegative. This CDR3 reads CSARPGETQYF. In DNA, the CDR3 is TGCAGTGCTAGGCCCGGGGAGACCCAGTACTTC.